These T cell receptor beta chains were read from a single sample in a study of shared clonotypes between healthy human individuals. Assay: immunoSEQ multiplex PCR; the TCRdb copy retains only in-frame clones and omits some. The sample contains over 2 million clones, roughly 95% of which appear only once. Sequenced sample: naive CD4+ T cells sorted from blood. The source of these receptors is a man younger than 30 in good health. CDR3s leave out the opening cysteine and the closing phenylalanine or tryptophan.

v_call cdr3_aa
TRBV4-3 ASSQWGLAPENTDTQY
TRBV5-5 ASRLTGFADTQY
TRBV18 ASSPPGTGTSYEQY
TRBV14 ASSQVSGGAEAF
TRBV10-2 ASSPLADTQY
TRBV7-9 ASSLGDPTSYEQY
TRBV6-6 ASSYVDGNQPQH
TRBV18 ASSPPGVEKLF
TRBV11-2 ASSPGGALNTEAF
TRBV27 ASSSNSDSYNSPLH
TRBV28 ASSLQGSIPYEQY
TRBV19 ASSMGAERTDTQY
TRBV18 ASSPPSDTQY
TRBV18 ASSPLAGFNEQF
TRBV5-6 ASSWVEGSSYEQY
TRBV2 ASSPIAVTYNEQF
TRBV4-1 ASSRSQEGTYQETQY
TRBV7-9 ASSSEADTQY
TRBV11-2 ASSTRGTGVRNEQF
TRBV11-2 ASSAQARGHHTYEQY
TRBV7-9 ASSLRDRGNTEAF
TRBV6-5 ASSSETTEAF
TRBV6-6 ASSYPQGPTEAF
TRBV5-1 ASSLMPGVTYEQY
TRBV9 ASSVAGENAEAF
TRBV7-3 ASSPFGRFSYEQY
TRBV15 ATSRDRGDFYGYT
TRBV15 ATSRNRAGDYGYT
TRBV5-6 ASSSGGASSYNSPLH
TRBV10-2 ATKAGGGTGELF
TRBV18 ASSPRGGQETQY
TRBV5-1 ASSLERNPYYGYT
TRBV28 ASSSTGGRRNEQF
TRBV30 AWSETKTQY
TRBV7-9 ASSLGQGAPGANVLT
TRBV7-6 ASSLLGETTDTQY
TRBV18 ASSPWSNQPQH
TRBV11-2 ASSFGGAVYNEQF
TRBV19 ASTGTVNTEAF
TRBV21-1 ASSKDGTGSSYEQY
TRBV10-3 AISESGHSTDTQY
TRBV6-1 ASSARWYEQY
TRBV29-1 SVVVVGETQY
TRBV7-9 ASSFLSERKLF
TRBV7-8 ASSYERFTFGQGAKSNYGYT